This T cell receptor (beta chain) emerged from a study of CD8 T cells in ankylosing spondylitis. TCRdb passed the 5' RACE reads through MiXCR, listing each CDR3 protein once. This table holds about 200,000 distinct CDR3 sequences, roughly 26% found once. Trimming removed 6 bases from V and 0 bases from J, with 11 bases in between. The CDR3 extends over 13 amino acids. Germline V gene sequence: CDR1 DFQATT, CDR2 SNEGSKA (reference sequence). The sequence was obtained from a male donor with ankylosing spondylitis or in good health (not recorded which). Material: blood, either unsorted or a sorted T cell fraction (not recorded which). The chain recombines TRBV20-1 with TRBJ1-1; D is unclear. The CDR3 coding sequence is TGCAGTGCCGCCGACCGACTGAACACTGAAGCTTTCTTT. Protein: CSAADRLNTEAFF.